The sequence of this T cell receptor (beta chain) was determined in a study of shared clonotypes between healthy human individuals. The wider study: Each donor had three CD4 naive, three CD4 memory, two CD8 naive and one CD8 memory plate.

The germline gives CDR1 GTSNPN, CDR2 SVGIG (reference sequence). The CDR3 sequence is 12 residues long. The V end was cut by 2 bases, the J end by 5 bases, with 9 bases between. A note on this clone: Its antigen is unknown.

Findings of the study overall: In contrast to clonotypes shared by all four donors, non-shared clonotypes had lower generation probabilities. Sampling used blood alone; tissue repertoires probably differ.

Every immunoSEQ plate was one replicate of a subset's evenly spread DNA. Sequencing used immunoSEQ multiplex PCR; TCRdb keeps in-frame clones, though not all of them. The sample includes around 1,100,000 clones, 70% to 85% of them seen just once. This rearrangement joins TRBV30 to TRBJ2-5; D is unresolved. This receptor was obtained from a man aged 18 to 29 in good health. Some clones in this sample may be carry-over from other donors' samples. Sequencing used memory CD4+ T cells from PBMCs. Subset here: CD45RA-negative fraction. CDR3 bases: TGTGCCTGGAGTTTGAGTCACGAGACCCAGTACTTC. Protein sequence: CAWSLSHETQYF.